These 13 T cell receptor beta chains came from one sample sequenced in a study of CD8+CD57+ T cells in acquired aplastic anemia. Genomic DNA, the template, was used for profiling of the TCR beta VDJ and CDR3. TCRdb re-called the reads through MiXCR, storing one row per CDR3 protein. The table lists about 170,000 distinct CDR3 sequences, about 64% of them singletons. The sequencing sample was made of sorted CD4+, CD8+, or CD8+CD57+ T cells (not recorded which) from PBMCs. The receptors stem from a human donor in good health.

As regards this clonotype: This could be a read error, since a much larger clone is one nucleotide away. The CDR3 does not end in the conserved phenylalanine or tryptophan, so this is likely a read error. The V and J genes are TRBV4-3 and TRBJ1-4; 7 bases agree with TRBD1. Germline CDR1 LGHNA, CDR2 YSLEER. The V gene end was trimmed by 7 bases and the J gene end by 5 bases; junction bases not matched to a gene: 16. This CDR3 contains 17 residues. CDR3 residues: CASTVRRAGGRNEKLFS. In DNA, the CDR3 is TGCGCCAGCACCGTCCGCCGAGCAGGGGGACGAAATGAAAAACTGTTTTCT.

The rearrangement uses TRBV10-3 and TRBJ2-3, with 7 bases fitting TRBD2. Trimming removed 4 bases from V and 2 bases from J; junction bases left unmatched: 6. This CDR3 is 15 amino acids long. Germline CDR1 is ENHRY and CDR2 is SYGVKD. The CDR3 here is CAISVGGRDTDTQYF. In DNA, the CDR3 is TGTGCCATCAGTGTTGGAGGGAGGGACACAGATACGCAGTATTTT.

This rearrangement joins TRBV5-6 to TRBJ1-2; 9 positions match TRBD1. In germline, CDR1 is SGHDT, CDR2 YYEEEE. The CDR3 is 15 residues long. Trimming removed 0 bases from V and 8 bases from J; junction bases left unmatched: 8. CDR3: CASSLAGTGFGGYTF. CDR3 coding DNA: TGTGCCAGCAGCTTGGCCGGGACAGGGTTCGGAGGCTACACCTTC.

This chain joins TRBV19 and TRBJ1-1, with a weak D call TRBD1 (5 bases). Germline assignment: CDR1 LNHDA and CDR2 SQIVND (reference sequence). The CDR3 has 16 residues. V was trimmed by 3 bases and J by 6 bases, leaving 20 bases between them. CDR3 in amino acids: CASSIKGFSRGAEAFF. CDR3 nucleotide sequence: TGTGCCAGTAGTATTAAAGGTTTCTCAAGGGGTGCTGAAGCTTTCTTT.

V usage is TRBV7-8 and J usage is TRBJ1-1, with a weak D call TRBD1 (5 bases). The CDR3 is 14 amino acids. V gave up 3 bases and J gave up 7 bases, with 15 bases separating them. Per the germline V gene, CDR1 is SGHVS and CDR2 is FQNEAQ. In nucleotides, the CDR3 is TGTGCCAGCAGCTTCCAGGCAGGGAGTGGTGAAGCTTTCTTT. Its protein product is CASSFQAGSGEAFF.

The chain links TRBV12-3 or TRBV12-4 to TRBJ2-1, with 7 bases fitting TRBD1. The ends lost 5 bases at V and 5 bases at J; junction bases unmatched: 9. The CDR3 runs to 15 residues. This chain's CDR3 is CASSPGQAKNNEQFF. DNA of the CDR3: TGTGCCAGCAGTCCCGGACAGGCAAAAAACAATGAGCAGTTCTTC.

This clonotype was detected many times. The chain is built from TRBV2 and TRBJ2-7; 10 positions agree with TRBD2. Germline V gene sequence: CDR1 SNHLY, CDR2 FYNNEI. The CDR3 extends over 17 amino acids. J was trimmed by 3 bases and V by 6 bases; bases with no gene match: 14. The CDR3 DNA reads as TGTGCCAGCAGCGGAGGGCTAGCGGGAGAATCTCTCTACGAGCAGTACTTC. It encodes CASSGGLAGESLYEQYF.

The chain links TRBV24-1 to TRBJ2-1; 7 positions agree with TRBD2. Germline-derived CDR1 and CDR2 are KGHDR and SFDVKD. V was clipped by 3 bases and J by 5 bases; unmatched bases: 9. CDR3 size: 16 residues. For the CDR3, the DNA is TGTGCCACCAGTGATCCCGTCGGCGGGAGCGACAATGAGCAGTTCTTC. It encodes CATSDPVGGSDNEQFF.

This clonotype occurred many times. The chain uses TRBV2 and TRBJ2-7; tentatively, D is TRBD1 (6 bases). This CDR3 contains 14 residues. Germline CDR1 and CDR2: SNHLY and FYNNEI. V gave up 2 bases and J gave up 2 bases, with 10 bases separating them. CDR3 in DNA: TGTGCCAGCAGTGAATCAGGGGTCGCCTACGAGCAGTACTTC. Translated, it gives CASSESGVAYEQYF.

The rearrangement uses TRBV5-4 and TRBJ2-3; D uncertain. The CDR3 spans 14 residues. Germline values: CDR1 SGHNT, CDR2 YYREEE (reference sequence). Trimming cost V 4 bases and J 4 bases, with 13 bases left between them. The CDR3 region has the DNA TGTGCCAGCAGCATGCCGGCAATCCCAGATACGCAGTATTTT. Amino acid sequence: CASSMPAIPDTQYF.

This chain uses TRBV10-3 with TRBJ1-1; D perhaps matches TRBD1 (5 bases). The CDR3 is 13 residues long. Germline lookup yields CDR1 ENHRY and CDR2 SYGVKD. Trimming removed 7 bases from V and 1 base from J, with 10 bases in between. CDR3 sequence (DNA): TGTGCCATCAACGGCAGGGAGAACACTGAAGCTTTCTTT. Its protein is CAINGRENTEAFF.

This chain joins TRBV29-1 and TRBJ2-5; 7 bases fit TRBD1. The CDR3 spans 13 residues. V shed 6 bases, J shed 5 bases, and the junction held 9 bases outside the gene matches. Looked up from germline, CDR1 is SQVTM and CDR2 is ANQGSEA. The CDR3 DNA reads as TGCAGCGTCCCTACAGGGGACGGGGAGACCCAGTACTTC. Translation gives CSVPTGDGETQYF. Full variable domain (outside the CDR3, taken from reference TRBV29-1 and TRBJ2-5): SAVISQKPSRDICQRGTSLTIQCQVDSQVTMMFWYRQQPGQSLTLIATANQGSEATYESGFVIDKFPISRPNLTFSTLTVSNMSPEDSSIYLCSVPTGDGETQYFGPGTRLLVL.

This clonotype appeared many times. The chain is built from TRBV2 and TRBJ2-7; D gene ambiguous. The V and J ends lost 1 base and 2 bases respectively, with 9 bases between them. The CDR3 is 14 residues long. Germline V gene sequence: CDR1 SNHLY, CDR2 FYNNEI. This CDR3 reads CASSEVGSPYEQYF. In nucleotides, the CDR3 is TGTGCCAGCAGTGAAGTAGGGTCACCCTACGAGCAGTACTTC.